This T cell receptor beta chain was sequenced for a study of blood T cell repertoires in COVID-19. Study overall: The United States, Italy and Spain were the sources of the acute and convalescent COVID-19 samples. PBMCs, B-cell-depleted T cells, or T cells provided the cDNA or gDNA that made up the material.

V lost 8 bases and J lost 9; bases outside the gene matches: 12. The length of the CDR3 is 14 residues. Germline V gives CDR1 MNHEY, CDR2 SMNVEV (reference sequence). The authors' processing: Amplification of reference gene primers was used by the study to estimate nucleated cell counts. Repertoires were generated with immunoSEQ multiplex PCR, while TCRdb's copy carries only in-frame clones and drops some. V, J and clone size reflect that table, while D and trimming were determined from the DNA. The sample carries 40,000 to 45,000 clones, 86% recorded once. The TCR sequence derives from a man between 60 and 70 years old with active COVID-19. Sequenced sample: peripheral blood. J is TRBJ2-1 and V is TRBV27; 8 bases map to TRBD2. The CDR3 loop is CASRRPSGRLEQFF. The CDR3 nucleotides read TGTGCCAGCCGCCGTCCCAGCGGGAGACTTGAGCAGTTCTTC.